This T cell receptor (beta chain) derives from a study of Graves' ophthalmopathy and Graves' hyperthyroidism. Only newly diagnosed hyperthyroidism patients aged 18 to 65, with under 2 months' duration, were enrolled. The CDR3 spans 15 residues. V was pared by 2 bases and J by 1 base, with 11 bases between. Germline loops: CDR1 MNHEY, CDR2 SMNVEV (reference sequence). Overall study findings and caveats: Blood also carried most expanded thyroid clonotypes exceeding 0.001 frequency.

Amplification targeted the TCR beta CDR3 regions, with RNA transcripts as the source material. HTBI primers were employed in first-round RT-PCR, then a second-round multiplex PCR followed. TCRdb re-analysed the multiplex PCR reads in MiXCR, keeping a single row per CDR3 protein. The data show fewer than 650,000 distinct CDR3 sequences, with approximately 22% seen just once and roughly 7.4% held by the top ten. This clonotype was recorded many times. Its antigen is not known. The sample consisted of peripheral blood. The sequence derives from a woman aged 18-35 years with stable Graves' hyperthyroidism. Some clones in this sample may be carry-over from other donors' samples. This rearrangement joins TRBV27 to TRBJ1-1, with D possibly matching TRBD1 (6 bases). CDR3 amino acids: CASSLPPTGNTEAFF. Written as DNA, the CDR3 is TGTGCCAGCAGTTTACCCCCGACAGGGAACACTGAAGCTTTCTTT.